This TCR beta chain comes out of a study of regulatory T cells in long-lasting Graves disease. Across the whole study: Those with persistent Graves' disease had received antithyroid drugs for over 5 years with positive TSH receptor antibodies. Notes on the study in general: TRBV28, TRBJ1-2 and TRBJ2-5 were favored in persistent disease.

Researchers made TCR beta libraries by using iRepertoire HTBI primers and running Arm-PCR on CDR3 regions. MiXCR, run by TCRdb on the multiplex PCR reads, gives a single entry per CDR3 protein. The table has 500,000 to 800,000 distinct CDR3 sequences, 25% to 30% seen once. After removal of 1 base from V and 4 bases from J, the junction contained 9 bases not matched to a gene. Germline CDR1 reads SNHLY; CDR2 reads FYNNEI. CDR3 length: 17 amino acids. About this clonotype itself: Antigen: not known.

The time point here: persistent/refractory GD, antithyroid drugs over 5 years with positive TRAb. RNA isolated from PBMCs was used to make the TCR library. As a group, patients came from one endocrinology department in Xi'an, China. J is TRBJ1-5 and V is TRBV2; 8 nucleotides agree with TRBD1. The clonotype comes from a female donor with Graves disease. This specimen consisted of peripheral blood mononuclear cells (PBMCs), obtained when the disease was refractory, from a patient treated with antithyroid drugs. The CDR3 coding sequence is TGTGCCAGCAGTGAAGGACAGGGGAGGACTTTGAATCAGCCCCAGCATTTT. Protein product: CASSEGQGRTLNQPQHF.